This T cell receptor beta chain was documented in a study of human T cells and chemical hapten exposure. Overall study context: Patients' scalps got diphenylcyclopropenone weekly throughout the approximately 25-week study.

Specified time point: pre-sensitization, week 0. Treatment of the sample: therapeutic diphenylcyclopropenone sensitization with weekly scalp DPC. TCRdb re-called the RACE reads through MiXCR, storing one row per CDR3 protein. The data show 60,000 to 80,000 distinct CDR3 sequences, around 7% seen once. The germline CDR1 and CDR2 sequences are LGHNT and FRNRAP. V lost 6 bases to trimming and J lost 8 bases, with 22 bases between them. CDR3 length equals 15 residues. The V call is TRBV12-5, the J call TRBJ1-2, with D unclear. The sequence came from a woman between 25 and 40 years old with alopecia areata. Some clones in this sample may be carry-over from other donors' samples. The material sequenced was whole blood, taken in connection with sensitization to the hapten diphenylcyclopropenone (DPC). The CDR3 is CASGFWSLGPRGYTF. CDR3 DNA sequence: TGTGCTAGTGGATTTTGGTCCCTCGGGCCTAGGGGCTACACCTTC.